These 16 T cell receptor beta chains originate from one sample sequenced in a study of PD-1 blockade in mismatch repair-deficient tumors. This table comes from immunoSEQ multiplex PCR, and its TCRdb copy is limited to in-frame clones, with some not included. The table lists fewer than 50,000 clones, around 79% of them singletons. The sample here was peripheral blood, taken 4 weeks after starting pembrolizumab. The receptors were sampled from an adult with mismatch repair-deficient cancer.

The DNA for the CDR3 is TGCGCCAGCAGCTTCCGGGGGGCGGTGAACACTGAAGCTTTCTTT. Its translation is CASSFRGAVNTEAFF. The chain has TRBV5-1 and TRBJ1-1, with D possibly being TRBD1 (6 bases). This CDR3 has 15 residues. V was trimmed by 2 bases and J by 0 bases, leaving 11 bases between them. Germline-derived CDR1 and CDR2 are SGHRS and YFSETQ.

This clone was counted ten times or more. The chain uses TRBV5-6 and TRBJ2-5; the match to TRBD2 covers 7 bases. In germline, CDR1 is SGHDT, CDR2 YYEEEE. CDR3 size: 16 residues. With 4 bases clipped from V and 1 base from J, the junction kept 10 bases outside the gene matches. This chain's CDR3 is CASSLVVGGGQETQYF. In nucleotides, the CDR3 is TGTGCCAGCAGCCTCGTTGTGGGGGGGGGCCAAGAGACCCAGTACTTC.

The chain combines TRBV11-3 with TRBJ2-1; D is perhaps TRBD2 (5 bases). Trimming took off 4 bases at V and 12 bases at J, with 25 bases between the two ends. This CDR3 comprises 16 residues. The germline CDR1 and CDR2 sequences are SGHNT and YENEEA. The CDR3 sequence: CASSSREGHQPSGQFF. The CDR3 nucleotides are TGTGCCAGCAGCTCAAGAGAGGGCCACCAGCCAAGCGGGCAGTTCTTC.

This clone is labeled as medium-sized. V usage is TRBV6-6 and J usage is TRBJ2-7; D unresolved. The CDR3 runs 14 residues. The V end lost 3 bases, the J end lost 2 bases, and 11 bases lay between the germline ends. Germline CDR1 reads MNHNY; CDR2 reads SVGAGI (reference sequence). CDR3 sequence: CASSYQEWAYEQYF. DNA for the CDR3: TGTGCCAGCAGTTATCAAGAGTGGGCCTACGAGCAGTACTTC.

A single count supports this clone. The chain joins TRBV19 to TRBJ1-1; D is undetermined. The germline V gene encodes CDR1 LNHDA and CDR2 SQIVND (reference sequence). V was cut by 7 bases and J by 0 bases, with 15 bases left in between. The CDR3 length is 15 residues. DNA for the CDR3: TGTGCCAGTACTCCGGACGGGCAAATGAACACTGAAGCTTTCTTT. This encodes CASTPDGQMNTEAFF.

The chain joins TRBV18 to TRBJ2-7; D perhaps matches TRBD1 (5 bases). V lost 3 bases, J lost 4 bases, and 16 bases lay in between. The CDR3 length is 15 residues. The germline V gene has CDR1 KGHSH and CDR2 LQKENI. The CDR3 here is CASSPSPTEFYEQYF. The CDR3 bases are TGTGCCAGCTCACCTAGCCCGACAGAATTTTACGAGCAGTACTTC. Looking up the rest from reference TRBV18 and TRBJ2-7 gives the full variable domain: NAGVMQNPRHLVRRRGQEARLRCSPMKGHSHVYWYRQLPEEGLKFMVYLQKENIIDESGMPKERFSAEFPKEGPSILRIQQVVRGDSAAYFCASSPSPTEFYEQYFGPGTRLTVT.

The sample holds a few counts of this clone. J is TRBJ2-7 and V is TRBV28, with 8 bases aligning to TRBD2. This CDR3 comprises 16 residues. The trim removed 5 bases at V and 4 bases at J, leaving 13 bases unmatched. Germline V gene lookup returns CDR1 MDHEN and CDR2 SYDVKM. This CDR3 is CASSLLGGTSAYEQYF. In nucleotides, the CDR3 is TGTGCCAGCAGTCTATTAGGGGGGACTAGTGCGTACGAGCAGTACTTC.

This clone is labeled medium-sized. V gene TRBV11-2 combines with J gene TRBJ2-2, with D uncertain. Trimming left V 4 bases short and J 6 bases short, with 12 bases between. Germline V gene sequence: CDR1 SGHAT, CDR2 FQNNGV. The CDR3 runs to 14 residues. The CDR3 region has the DNA TGTGCCAGCAGCTCTCTCCTAGGCGCCGGGGAGCTGTTTTTT. This gives the protein CASSSLLGAGELFF.

This clone was seen only once. The chain carries TRBV27 and TRBJ2-1, with 8 positions matching TRBD2. This CDR3 contains 13 residues. CDR1 is MNHEY, CDR2 SMNVEV, per germline (reference sequence). V gave up 10 bases and J gave up 6 bases; unmatched junction bases: 8. DNA of the CDR3: TGTGCCACCGGACTAGCTGCTTCCAATGAGCAGTTCTTC. Translation gives CATGLAASNEQFF.

This sequence joins TRBV27 and TRBJ2-4; TRBD1 matches 7 bases. Trimming removed 2 bases from V and 5 bases from J; junction bases left unmatched: 6. The CDR3 contains 15 residues. Looked up from germline, CDR1 is MNHEY and CDR2 is SMNVEV (reference sequence). The CDR3 coding sequence is TGTGCCAGCAGTTTACGGCCTACAGGGGAAAACATTCAGTACTTC. It yields the protein CASSLRPTGENIQYF.

The chain joins TRBV28 to TRBJ2-2; no clear D gene. V was cut by 7 bases and J by 2 bases, with 14 bases left in between. In germline, CDR1 is MDHEN, CDR2 SYDVKM. The CDR3 sequence is 15 residues long. The CDR3, as DNA: TGTGCCAGCATGGTTGCACAGCTAAACACCGGGGAGCTGTTTTTT. As protein: CASMVAQLNTGELFF.

The chain employs TRBV6-5 and TRBJ1-2, with unresolved D. The CDR3 runs 14 residues. CDR1 and CDR2 (germline): MNHEY, SVGAGI. The V end lost 4 bases, the J end lost 6 bases, and 15 bases lay between the germline ends. Here the CDR3 reads CASSSRHLKDGYTF. The CDR3 DNA reads TGTGCCAGCAGTTCCCGTCACTTAAAGGATGGCTACACCTTC.

The CDR3 protein is CASSSRGPRLAASYNEQFF. The CDR3 nucleotides read TGTGCCAGCAGCTCCAGAGGCCCCAGACTAGCGGCCTCCTACAATGAGCAGTTCTTC. The gene calls are TRBV11-3 and TRBJ2-1; 9 positions agree with TRBD2. V lost 4 bases to trimming and J lost 0 bases; unmatched junction nucleotides: 13. Germline V CDR1 and CDR2: SGHNT, YENEEA. This CDR3 region has 19 residues.

The J gene is TRBJ2-1, the V gene TRBV11-2; 12 nucleotides align to TRBD1. Germline V gene lookup returns CDR1 SGHAT and CDR2 FQNNGV. J lost 0 bases, V lost 6 bases, and 9 bases had no gene match. CDR3 length equals 18 residues. The CDR3 DNA reads as TGTGCCAGCAGGGCGGGGACAGGGGGCTTTAGCTCCTACAATGAGCAGTTCTTC. Translation gives CASRAGTGGFSSYNEQFF.

The chain carries TRBV10-1 and TRBJ2-2; no reliable D call. CDR3 length: 11 amino acids. The ends were cut back, 7 bases at V and 6 bases at J, with 6 bases in the middle. The germline gives CDR1 WNHNN, CDR2 SYGVQD (reference sequence). The CDR3 DNA follows: TGCGCCAGCACCGACTCCGGGGAGCTGTTTTTT. It is translated as CASTDSGELFF.

This clone was counted only a few times. V and J are TRBV18 and TRBJ2-2; D gene unclear. From germline, CDR1 is KGHSH and CDR2 LQKENI. The CDR3 runs to 12 residues. V was shortened by 3 bases and J by 3 bases, with 2 bases between the two germline ends. CDR3 loop: CASSPYTGELFF. CDR3 nucleotide sequence: TGTGCCAGCTCACCCTACACCGGGGAGCTGTTTTTT. Variable domain in full (rest from reference TRBV18 and TRBJ2-2): NAGVMQNPRHLVRRRGQEARLRCSPMKGHSHVYWYRQLPEEGLKFMVYLQKENIIDESGMPKERFSAEFPKEGPSILRIQQVVRGDSAAYFCASSPYTGELFFGEGSRLTVL.